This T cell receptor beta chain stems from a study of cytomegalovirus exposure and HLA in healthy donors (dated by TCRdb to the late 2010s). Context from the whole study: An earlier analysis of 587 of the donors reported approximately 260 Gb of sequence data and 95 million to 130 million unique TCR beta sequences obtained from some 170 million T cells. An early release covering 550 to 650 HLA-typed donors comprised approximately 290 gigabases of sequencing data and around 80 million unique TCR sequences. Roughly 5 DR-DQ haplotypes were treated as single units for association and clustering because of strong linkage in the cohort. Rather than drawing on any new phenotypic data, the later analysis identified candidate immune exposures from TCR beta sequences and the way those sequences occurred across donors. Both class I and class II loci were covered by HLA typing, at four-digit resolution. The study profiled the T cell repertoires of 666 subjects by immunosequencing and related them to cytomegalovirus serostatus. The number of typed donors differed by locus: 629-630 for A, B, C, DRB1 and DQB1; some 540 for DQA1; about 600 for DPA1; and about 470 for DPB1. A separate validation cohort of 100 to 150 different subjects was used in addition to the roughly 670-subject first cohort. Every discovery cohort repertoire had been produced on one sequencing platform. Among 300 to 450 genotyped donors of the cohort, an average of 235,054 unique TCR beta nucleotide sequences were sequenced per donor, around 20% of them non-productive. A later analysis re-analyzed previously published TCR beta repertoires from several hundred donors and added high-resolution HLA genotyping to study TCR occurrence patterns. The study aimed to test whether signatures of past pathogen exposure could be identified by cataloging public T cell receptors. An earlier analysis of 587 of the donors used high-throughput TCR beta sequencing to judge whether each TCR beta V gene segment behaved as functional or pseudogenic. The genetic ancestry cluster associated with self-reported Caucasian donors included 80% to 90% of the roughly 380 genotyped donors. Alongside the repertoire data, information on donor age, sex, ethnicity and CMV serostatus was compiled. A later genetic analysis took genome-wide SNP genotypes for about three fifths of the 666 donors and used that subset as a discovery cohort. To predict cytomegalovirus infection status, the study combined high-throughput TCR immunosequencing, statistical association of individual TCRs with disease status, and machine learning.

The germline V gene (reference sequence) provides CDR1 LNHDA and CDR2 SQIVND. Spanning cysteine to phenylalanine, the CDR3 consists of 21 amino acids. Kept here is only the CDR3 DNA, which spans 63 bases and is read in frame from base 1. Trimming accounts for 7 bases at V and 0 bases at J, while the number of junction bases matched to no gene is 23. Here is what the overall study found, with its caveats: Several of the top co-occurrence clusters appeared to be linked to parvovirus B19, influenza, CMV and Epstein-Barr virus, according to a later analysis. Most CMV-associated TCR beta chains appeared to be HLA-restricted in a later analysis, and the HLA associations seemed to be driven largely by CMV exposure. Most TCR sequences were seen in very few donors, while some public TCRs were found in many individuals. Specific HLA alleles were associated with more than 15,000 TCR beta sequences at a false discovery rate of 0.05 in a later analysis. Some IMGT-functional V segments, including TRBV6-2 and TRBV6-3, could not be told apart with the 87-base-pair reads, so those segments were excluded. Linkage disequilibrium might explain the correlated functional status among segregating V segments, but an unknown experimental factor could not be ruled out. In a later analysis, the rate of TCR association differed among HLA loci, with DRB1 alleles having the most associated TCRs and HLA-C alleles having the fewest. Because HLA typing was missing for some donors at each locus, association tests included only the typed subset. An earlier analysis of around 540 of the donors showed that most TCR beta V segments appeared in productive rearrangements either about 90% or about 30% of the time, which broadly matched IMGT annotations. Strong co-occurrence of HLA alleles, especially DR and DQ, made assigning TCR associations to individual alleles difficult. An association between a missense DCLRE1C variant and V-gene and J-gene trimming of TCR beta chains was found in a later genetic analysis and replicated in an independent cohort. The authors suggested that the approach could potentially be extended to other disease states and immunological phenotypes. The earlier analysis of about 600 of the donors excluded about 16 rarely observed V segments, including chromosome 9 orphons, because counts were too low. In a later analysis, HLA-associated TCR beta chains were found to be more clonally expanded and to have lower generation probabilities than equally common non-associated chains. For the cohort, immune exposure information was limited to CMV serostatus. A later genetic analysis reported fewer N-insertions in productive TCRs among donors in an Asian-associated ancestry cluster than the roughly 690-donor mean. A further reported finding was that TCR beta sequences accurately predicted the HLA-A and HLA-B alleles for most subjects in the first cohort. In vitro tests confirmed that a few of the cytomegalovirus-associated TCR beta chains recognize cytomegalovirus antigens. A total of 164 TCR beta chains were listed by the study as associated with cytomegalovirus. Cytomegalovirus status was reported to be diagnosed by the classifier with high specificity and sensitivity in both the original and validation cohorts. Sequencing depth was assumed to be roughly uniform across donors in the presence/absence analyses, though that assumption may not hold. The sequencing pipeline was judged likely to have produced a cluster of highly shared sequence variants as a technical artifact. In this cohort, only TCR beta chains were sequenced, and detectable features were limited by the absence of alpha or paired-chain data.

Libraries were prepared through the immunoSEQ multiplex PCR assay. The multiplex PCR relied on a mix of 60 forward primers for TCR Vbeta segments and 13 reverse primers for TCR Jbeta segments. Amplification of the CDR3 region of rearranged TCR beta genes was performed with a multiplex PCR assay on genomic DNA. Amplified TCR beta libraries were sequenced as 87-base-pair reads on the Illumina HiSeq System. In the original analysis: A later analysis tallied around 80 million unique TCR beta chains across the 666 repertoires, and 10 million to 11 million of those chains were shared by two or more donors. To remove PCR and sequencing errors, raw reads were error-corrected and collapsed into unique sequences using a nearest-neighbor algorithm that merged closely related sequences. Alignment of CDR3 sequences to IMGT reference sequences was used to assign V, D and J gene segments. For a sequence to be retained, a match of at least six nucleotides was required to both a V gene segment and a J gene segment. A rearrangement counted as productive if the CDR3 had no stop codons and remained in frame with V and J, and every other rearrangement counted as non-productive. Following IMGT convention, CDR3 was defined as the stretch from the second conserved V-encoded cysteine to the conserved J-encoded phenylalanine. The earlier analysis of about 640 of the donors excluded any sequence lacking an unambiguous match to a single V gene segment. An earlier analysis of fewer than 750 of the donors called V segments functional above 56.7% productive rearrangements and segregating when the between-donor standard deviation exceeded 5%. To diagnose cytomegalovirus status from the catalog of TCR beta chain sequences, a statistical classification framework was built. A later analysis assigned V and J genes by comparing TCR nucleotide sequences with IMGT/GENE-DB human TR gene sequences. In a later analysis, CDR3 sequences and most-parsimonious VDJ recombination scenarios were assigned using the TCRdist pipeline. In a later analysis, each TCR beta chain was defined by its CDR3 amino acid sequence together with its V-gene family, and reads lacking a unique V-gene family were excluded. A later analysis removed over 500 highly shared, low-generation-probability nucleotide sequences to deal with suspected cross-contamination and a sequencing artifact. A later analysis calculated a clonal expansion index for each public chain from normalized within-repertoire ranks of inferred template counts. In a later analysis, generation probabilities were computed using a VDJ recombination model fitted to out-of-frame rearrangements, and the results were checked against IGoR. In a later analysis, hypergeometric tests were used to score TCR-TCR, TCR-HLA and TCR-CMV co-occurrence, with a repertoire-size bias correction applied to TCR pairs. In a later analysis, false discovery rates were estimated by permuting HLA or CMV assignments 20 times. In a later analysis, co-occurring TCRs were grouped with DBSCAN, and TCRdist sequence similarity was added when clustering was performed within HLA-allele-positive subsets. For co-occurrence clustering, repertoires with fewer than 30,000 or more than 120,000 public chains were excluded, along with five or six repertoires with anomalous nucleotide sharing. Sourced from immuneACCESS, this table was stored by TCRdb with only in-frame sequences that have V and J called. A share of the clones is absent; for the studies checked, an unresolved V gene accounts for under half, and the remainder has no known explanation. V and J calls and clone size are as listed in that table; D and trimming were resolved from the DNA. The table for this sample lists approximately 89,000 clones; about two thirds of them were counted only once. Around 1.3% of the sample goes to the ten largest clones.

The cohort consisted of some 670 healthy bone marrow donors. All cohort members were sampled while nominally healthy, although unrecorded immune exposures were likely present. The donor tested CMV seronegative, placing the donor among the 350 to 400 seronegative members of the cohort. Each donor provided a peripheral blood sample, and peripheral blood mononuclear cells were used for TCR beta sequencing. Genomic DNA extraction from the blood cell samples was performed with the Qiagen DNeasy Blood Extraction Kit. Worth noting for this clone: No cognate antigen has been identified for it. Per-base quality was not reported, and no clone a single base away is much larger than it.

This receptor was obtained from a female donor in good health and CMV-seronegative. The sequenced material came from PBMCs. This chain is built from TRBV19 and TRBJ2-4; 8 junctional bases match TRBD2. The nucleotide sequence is TGTGCCAGTATTTTCGGACTAGCTATTTGCCCAGGACGGCTAGCCAAAAACATTCAGTACTTC. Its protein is CASIFGLAICPGRLAKNIQYF.